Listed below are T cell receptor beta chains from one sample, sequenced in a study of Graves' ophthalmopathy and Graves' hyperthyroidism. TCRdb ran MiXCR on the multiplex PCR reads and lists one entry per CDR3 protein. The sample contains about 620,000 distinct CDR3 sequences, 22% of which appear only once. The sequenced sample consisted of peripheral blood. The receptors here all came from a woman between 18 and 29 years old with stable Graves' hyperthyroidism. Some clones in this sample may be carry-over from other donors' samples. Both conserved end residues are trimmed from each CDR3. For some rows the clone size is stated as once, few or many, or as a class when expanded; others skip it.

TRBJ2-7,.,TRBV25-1,ASSPSERREQY
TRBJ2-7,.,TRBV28,ASSRTLLEQY
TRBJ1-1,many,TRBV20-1,SARDPRMNTEAF
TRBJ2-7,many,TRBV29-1,SVRTGITYEQY
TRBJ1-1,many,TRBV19,ASSVPQGATEAF
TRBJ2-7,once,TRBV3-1,ASSQSWTGTEQY
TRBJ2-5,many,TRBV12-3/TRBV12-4,ASSLGGPAPHS
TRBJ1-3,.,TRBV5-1,ASSNKESTVISGNTIY
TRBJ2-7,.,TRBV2,ASSEVRTGQHEQY
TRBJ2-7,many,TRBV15,ATSRDHRGVDYEQY
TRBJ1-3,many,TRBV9,ASSSSSGSGNTIY
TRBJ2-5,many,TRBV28,ASRTGEETQY
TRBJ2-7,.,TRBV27,ASSLREGLRDEQY